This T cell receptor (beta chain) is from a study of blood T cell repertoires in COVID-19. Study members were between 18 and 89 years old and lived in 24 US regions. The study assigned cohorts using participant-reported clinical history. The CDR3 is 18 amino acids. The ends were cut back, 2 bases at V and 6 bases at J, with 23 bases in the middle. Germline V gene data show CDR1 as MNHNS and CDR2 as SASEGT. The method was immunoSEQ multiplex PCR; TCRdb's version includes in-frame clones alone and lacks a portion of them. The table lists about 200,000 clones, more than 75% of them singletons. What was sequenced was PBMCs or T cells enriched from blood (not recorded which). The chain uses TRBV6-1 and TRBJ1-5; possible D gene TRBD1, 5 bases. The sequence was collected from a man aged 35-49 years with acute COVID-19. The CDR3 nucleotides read TGTGCCAGCAGTGAATTTCGGCAGGGATTTCTCGTCGCTCAGCCCCAGCATTTT. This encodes CASSEFRQGFLVAQPQHF.